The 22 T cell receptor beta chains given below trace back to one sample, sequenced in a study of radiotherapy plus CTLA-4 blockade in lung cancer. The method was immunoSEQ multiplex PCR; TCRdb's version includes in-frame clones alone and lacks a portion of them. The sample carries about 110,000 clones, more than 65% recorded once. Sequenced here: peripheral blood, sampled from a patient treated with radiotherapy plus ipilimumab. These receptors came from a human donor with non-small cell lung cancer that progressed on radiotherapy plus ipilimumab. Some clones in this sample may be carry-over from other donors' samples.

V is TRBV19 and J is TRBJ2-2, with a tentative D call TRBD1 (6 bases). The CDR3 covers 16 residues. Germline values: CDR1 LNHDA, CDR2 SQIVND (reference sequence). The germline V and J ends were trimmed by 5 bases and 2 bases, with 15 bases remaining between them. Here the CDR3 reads CASSLQGITNTGELFF. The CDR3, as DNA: TGTGCCAGTAGTCTCCAGGGGATCACAAACACCGGGGAGCTGTTTTTT. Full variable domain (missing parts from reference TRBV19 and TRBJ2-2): DGGITQSPKYLFRKEGQNVTLSCEQNLNHDAMYWYRQDPGQGLRLIYYSQIVNDFQKGDIAEGYSVSREKKESFPLTVTSAQKNPTAFYLCASSLQGITNTGELFFGEGSRLTVL.

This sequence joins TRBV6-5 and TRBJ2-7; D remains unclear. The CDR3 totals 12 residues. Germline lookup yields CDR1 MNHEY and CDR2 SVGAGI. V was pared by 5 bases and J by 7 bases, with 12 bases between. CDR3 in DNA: TGTGCCAGCAGTGACCCGGTTGGGGAGCAGTACTTC. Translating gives CASSDPVGEQYF.

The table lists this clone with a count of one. CDR3 DNA sequence: TGCGCCAGCAGCTTGGGGTATAGCGGGGGGACACAAGAGACCCAGTACTTC. As protein: CASSLGYSGGTQETQYF. V is TRBV5-1 and J is TRBJ2-5, with 10 bases lining up with TRBD2. Looked up from germline, CDR1 is SGHRS and CDR2 is YFSETQ. This CDR3 spans 17 amino acids. The V and J ends lost 0 bases and 2 bases, in that order; junction bases with no gene match: 7.

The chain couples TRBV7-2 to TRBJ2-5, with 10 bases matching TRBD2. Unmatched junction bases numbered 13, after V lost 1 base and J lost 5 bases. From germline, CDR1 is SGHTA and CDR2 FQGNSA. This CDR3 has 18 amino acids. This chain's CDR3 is CASSLEYLAGGPFETQYF. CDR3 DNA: TGTGCCAGCAGCTTAGAGTATTTAGCGGGGGGCCCATTTGAGACCCAGTACTTC.

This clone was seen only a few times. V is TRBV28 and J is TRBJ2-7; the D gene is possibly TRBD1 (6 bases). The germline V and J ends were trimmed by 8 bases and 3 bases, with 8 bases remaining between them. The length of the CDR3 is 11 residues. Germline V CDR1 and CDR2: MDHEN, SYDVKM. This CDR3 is CASQDSYEQYF. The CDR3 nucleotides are TGTGCCAGCCAGGACAGCTACGAGCAGTACTTC.

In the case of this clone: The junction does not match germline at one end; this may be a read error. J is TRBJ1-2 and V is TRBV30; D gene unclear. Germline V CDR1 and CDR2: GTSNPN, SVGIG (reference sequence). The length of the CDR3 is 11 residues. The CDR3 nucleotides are TGTGCCTGGACAAGGGAGAACCTCATATGCTTC. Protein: CAWTRENLICF.

The CDR3 is CASKPDRTYSNQPQHF. The CDR3, as DNA: TGTGCCAGTAAACCGGACAGAACTTATAGCAATCAGCCCCAGCATTTT. The V call is TRBV28, the J call TRBJ1-5, with D tentatively TRBD1 (6 bases). The V gene's germline CDR1 is MDHEN and CDR2 SYDVKM. V lost 9 bases and J 0 bases, leaving 18 bases between the germline ends. CDR3 length: 16 amino acids.

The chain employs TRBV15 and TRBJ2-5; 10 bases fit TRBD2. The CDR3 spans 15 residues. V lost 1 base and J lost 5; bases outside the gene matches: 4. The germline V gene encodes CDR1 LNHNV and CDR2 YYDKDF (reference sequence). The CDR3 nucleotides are TGTGCCACCAGCAGAGTGGGAGCGGGGGGGGAGACCCAGTACTTC. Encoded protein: CATSRVGAGGETQYF.

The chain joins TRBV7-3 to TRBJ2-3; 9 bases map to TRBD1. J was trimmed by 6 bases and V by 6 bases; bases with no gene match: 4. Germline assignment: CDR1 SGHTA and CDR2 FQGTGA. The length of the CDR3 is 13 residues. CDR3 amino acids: CASRRQGEDTQYF. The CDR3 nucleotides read TGTGCCAGCAGGAGACAGGGGGAGGATACGCAGTATTTT.

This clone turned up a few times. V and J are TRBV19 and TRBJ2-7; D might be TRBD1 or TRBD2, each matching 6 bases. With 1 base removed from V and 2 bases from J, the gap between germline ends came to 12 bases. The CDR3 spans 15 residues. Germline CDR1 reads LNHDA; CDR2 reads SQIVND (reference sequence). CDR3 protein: CASSIGGGTTYEQYF. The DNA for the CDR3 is TGTGCCAGTAGTATAGGAGGGGGGACAACCTACGAGCAGTACTTC. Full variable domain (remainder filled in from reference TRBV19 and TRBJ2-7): DGGITQSPKYLFRKEGQNVTLSCEQNLNHDAMYWYRQDPGQGLRLIYYSQIVNDFQKGDIAEGYSVSREKKESFPLTVTSAQKNPTAFYLCASSIGGGTTYEQYFGPGTRLTVT.

DNA of the CDR3: TGTGCCATCAGTGCGTTGGCAGGGGTCTATGGCTACACCTTC. This sequence encodes CAISALAGVYGYTF. This sequence joins TRBV10-3 and TRBJ1-2; weak D call: TRBD1 (6 bases). The CDR3 is 14 amino acids. CDR1 is ENHRY and CDR2 is SYGVKD in the germline V gene. The V end was cut by 4 bases, the J end by 4 bases, with 13 bases between.

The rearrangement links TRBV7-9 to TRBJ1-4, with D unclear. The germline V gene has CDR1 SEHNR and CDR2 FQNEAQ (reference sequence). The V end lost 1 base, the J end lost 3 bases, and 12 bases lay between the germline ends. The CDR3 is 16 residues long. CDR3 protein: CASSLDSLLSNEKLFF. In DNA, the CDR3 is TGTGCCAGCAGCTTAGACAGCCTATTATCTAATGAAAAACTGTTTTTT.

CDR3 sequence: CASSPDPTSYSNQPQHF. In DNA form, the CDR3 reads TGTGCCAGCAGCCCGGACCCCACAAGTTATAGCAATCAGCCCCAGCATTTT. The rearrangement joins TRBV5-5 to TRBJ1-5, with D uncertain. The V and J ends lost 4 bases and 0 bases respectively, with 17 bases between them. Germline lookup yields CDR1 SGHKS and CDR2 YYEKEE (reference sequence). This CDR3 region has 17 residues.

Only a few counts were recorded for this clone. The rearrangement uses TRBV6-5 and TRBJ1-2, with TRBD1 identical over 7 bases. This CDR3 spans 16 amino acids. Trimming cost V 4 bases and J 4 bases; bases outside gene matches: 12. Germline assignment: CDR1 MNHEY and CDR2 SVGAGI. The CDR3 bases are TGTGCCAGCAGTTCCCAGGGGGGGGGCTTAAGCTATGGCTACACCTTC. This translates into CASSSQGGGLSYGYTF.

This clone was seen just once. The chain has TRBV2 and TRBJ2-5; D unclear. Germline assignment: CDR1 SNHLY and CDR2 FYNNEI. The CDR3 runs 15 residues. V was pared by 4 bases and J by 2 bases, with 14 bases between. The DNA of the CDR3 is TGTGCCAGCAGTGTATTTGGGCTAGATCAAGAGACCCAGTACTTC. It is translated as CASSVFGLDQETQYF.

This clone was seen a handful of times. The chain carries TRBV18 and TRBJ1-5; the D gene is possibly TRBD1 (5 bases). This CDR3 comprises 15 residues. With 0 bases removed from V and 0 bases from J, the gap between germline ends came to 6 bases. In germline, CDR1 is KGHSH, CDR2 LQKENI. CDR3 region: CASSPPGGSNQPQHF. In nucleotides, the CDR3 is TGTGCCAGCTCACCACCGGGGGGTAGCAATCAGCCCCAGCATTTT. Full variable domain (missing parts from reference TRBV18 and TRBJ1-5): NAGVMQNPRHLVRRRGQEARLRCSPMKGHSHVYWYRQLPEEGLKFMVYLQKENIIDESGMPKERFSAEFPKEGPSILRIQQVVRGDSAAYFCASSPPGGSNQPQHFGDGTRLSIL.

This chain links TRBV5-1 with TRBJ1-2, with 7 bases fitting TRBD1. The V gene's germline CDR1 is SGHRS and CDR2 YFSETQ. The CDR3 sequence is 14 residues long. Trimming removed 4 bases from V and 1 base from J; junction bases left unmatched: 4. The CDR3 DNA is TGCGCCAGCAGCCCAGGGGGATATAACTATGGCTACACCTTC. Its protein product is CASSPGGYNYGYTF. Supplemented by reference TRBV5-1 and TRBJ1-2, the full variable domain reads KAGVTQTPRYLIKTRGQQVTLSCSPISGHRSVSWYQQTPGQGLQFLFEYFSETQRNKGNFPGRFSGRQFSNSRSEMNVSTLELGDSALYLCASSPGGYNYGYTFGSGTRLTVV.

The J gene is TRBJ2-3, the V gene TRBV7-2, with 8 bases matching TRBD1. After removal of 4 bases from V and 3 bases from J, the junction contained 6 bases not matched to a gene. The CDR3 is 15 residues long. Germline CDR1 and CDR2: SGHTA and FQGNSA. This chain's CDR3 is CASSSRRGPTDTQYF. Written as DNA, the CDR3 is TGTGCCAGCAGCTCCCGCAGGGGGCCGACAGATACGCAGTATTTT.

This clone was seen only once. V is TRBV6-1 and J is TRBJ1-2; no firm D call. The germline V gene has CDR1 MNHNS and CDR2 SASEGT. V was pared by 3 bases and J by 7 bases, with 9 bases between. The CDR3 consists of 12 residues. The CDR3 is CASSDLGPGYTF. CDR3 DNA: TGTGCCAGCAGTGACCTCGGACCTGGCTACACCTTC.

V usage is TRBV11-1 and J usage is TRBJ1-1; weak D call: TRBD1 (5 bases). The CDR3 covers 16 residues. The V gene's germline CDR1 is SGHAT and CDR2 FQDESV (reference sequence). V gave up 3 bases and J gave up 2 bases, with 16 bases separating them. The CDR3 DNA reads TGTGCCAGCAGCTTGGGACCCAGGTGGCTAAACACTGAAGCTTTCTTT. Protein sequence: CASSLGPRWLNTEAFF.

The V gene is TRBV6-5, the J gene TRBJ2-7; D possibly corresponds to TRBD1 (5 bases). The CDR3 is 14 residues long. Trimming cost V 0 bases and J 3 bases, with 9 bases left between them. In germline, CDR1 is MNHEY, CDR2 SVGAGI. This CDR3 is CASSYSTQGYEQYF. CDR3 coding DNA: TGTGCCAGCAGTTACTCAACGCAGGGCTACGAGCAGTACTTC.

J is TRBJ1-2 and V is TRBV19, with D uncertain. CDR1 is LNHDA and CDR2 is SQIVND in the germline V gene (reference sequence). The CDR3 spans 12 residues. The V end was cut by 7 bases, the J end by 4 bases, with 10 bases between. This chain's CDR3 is CASTLSGYGYTF. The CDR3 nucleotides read TGTGCCAGTACGCTCTCCGGCTATGGCTACACCTTC. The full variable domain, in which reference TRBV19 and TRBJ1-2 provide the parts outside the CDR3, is DGGITQSPKYLFRKEGQNVTLSCEQNLNHDAMYWYRQDPGQGLRLIYYSQIVNDFQKGDIAEGYSVSREKKESFPLTVTSAQKNPTAFYLCASTLSGYGYTFGSGTRLTVV.